This paragraph reports one T cell receptor (beta chain). What it binds is unknown. The junction does not match germline at one end; this may be a read error. This entry is derived from a study of T cell repertoires in cytomegalovirus infection. General study results and limits: Within the response measured ex vivo, HLA-C-restricted CMV-specific TCR beta clonotypes were dominant.

CDR1 is SGHVS, CDR2 FNYEAQ, per germline. This CDR3 region has 14 residues. From the reads, TCRdb called clonotypes with MiXCR, one entry per CDR3 protein. The repertoire has about 130,000 distinct CDR3 sequences, about 32% of them found once; the top ten carry roughly three fifths. The sequence was obtained from a human donor in good health (CMV status not recorded). Some clones in this sample may be carry-over from other donors' samples. The sample in question was CD8+ T cells from cultured PBMCs, obtained from culture after CMV antigen stimulation. The chain links TRBV7-6 to TRBJ2-2; no reliable D call. The CDR3 loop reads CASGLAGNTGELFF. The DNA of the CDR3 is TGTGCCAGCGGCTTAGCAGGGAACACCGGGGAGCTGTTTTTT.